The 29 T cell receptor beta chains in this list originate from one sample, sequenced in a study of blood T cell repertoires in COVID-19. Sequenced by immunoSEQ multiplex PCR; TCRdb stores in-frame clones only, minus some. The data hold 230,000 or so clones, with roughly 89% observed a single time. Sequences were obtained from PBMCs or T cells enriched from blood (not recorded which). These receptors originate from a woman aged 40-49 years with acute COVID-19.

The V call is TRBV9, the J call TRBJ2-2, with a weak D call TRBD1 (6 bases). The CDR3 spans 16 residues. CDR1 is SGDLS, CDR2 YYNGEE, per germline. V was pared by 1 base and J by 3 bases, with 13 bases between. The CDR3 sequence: CASSVSGDEYTGELFF. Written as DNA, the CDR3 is TGTGCCAGCAGCGTATCAGGGGACGAATACACCGGGGAGCTGTTTTTT.

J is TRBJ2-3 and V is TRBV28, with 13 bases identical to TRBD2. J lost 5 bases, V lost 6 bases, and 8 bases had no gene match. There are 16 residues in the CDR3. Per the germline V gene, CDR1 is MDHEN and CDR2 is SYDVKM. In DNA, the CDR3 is TGTGCCAGCAGCTTGACTAGCGGGGGGATAAGAGATACGCAGTATTTT. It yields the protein CASSLTSGGIRDTQYF.

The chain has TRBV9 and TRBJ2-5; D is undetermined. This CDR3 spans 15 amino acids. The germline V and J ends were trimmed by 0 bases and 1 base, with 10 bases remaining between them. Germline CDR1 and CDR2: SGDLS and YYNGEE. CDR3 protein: CASSVAPIPQETQYF. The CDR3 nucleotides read TGTGCCAGCAGCGTAGCTCCTATCCCCCAAGAGACCCAGTACTTC.

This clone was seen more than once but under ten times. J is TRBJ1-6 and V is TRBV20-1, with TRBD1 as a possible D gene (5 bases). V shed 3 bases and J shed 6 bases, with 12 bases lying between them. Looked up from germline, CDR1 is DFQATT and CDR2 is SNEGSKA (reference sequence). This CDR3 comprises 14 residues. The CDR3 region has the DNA TGCAGTGCTAGTGGGACTGACTTTAATTCACCCCTCCACTTT. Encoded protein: CSASGTDFNSPLHF.

DNA of the CDR3: TGTGCCAGCAGCGCAATACAGGGGAATTCACCCCTCCACTTT. Its protein product is CASSAIQGNSPLHF. V and J are TRBV9 and TRBJ1-6, with TRBD1 matching 7 bases. This CDR3 comprises 14 residues. The germline CDR1 and CDR2 sequences are SGDLS and YYNGEE. J was trimmed by 7 bases and V by 3 bases; bases with no gene match: 4. The full variable domain, rest sourced from reference TRBV9 and TRBJ1-6, is DSGVTQTPKHLITATGQRVTLRCSPRSGDLSVYWYQQSLDQGLQFLIQYYNGEERAKGNILERFSAQQFPDLHSELNLSSLELGDSALYFCASSAIQGNSPLHFGNGTRLTVT.

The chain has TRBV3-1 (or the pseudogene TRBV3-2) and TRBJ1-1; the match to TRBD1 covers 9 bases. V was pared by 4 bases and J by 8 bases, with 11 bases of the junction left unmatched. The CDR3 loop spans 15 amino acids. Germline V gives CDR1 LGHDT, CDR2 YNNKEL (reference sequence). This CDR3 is CASSRNFGTGTEAFF. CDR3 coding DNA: TGTGCCAGCAGCCGGAACTTCGGGACAGGGACCGAAGCTTTCTTT.

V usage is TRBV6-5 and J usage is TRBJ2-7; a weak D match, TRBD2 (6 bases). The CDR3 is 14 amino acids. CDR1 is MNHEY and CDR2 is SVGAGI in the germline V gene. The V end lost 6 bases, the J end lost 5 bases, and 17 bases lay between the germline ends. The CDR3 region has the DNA TGTGCCAGCAGCCAGGCTGGGGGGTCTCACGAGCAGTACGTC. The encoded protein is CASSQAGGSHEQYV.

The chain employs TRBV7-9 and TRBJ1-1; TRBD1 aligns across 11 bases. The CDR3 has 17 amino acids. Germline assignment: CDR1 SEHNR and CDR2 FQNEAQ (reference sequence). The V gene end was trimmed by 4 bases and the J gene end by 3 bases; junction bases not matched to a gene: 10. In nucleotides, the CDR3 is TGTGCCAGCAGCTCCACGGACAGGGGGCAAATTTACACTGAAGCTTTCTTT. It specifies CASSSTDRGQIYTEAFF.

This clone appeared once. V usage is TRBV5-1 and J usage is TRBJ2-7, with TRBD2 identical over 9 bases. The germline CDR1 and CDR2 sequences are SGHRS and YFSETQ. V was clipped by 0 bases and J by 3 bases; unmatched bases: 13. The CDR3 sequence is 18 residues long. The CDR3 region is CASSLAGSGGTNDYEQYV. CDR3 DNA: TGCGCCAGCAGCTTGGCGGGTAGCGGGGGTACCAACGACTACGAGCAGTACGTC.

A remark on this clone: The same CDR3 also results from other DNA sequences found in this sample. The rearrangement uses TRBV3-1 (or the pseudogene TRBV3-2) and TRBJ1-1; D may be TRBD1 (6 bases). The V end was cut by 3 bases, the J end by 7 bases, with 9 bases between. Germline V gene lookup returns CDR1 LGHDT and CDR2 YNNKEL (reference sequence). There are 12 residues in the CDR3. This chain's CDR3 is CASSQTGLEAFF. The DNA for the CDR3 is TGTGCCAGCAGCCAGACAGGTCTTGAAGCTTTCTTT.

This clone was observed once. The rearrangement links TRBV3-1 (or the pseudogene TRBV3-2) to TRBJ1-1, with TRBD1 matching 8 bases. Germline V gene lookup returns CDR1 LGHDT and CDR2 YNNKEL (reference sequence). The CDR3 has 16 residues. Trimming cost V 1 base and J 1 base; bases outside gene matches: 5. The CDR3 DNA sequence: TGTGCCAGCAGCCAAGCCCGACAGGGGTGGAACACTGAAGCTTTCTTT. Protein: CASSQARQGWNTEAFF.

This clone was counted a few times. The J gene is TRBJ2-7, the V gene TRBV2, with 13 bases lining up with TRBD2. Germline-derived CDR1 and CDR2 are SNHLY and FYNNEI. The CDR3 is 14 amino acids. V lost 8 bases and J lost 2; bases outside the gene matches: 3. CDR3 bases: TGTGCCAGCGCGACTAGCGGGGGGCCCTACGAGCAGTACGTC. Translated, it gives CASATSGGPYEQYV.

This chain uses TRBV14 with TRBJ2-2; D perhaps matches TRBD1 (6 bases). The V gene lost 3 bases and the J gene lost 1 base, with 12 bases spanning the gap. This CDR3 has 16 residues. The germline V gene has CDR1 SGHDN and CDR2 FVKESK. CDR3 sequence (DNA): TGTGCCAGCAGCCACTACTCAGGGGTGAACACCGGGGAGCTGTTTTTT. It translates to CASSHYSGVNTGELFF. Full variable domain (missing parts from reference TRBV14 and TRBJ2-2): EAGVTQFPSHSVIEKGQTVTLRCDPISGHDNLYWYRRVMGKEIKFLLHFVKESKQDESGMPNNRFLAERTGGTYSTLKVQPAELEDSGVYFCASSHYSGVNTGELFFGEGSRLTVL.

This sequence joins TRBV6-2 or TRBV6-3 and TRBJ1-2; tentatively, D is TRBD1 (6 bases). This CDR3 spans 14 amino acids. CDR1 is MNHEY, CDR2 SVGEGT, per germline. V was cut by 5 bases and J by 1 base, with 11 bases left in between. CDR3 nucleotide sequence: TGTGCCAGCAGTACGGGACATCATAACTATGGCTACACCTTC. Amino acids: CASSTGHHNYGYTF.

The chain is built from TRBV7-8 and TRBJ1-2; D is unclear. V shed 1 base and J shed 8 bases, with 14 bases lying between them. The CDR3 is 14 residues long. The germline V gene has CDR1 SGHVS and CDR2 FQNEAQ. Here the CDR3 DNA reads TGTGCCAGCAGCTTAGACCTGCCTCCTCAGGGCTACACCTTC. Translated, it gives CASSLDLPPQGYTF.

The CDR3 sequence: CASEGFGGAPNEQFF. CDR3 nucleotides: TGTGCCAGCGAAGGGTTCGGGGGGGCCCCCAATGAGCAGTTCTTC. This chain links TRBV5-4 with TRBJ2-1; 8 bases are shared with TRBD2. The CDR3 length is 15 residues. Germline V gene data show CDR1 as SGHNT and CDR2 as YYREEE (reference sequence). Germline trimming cut 7 bases from V and 6 bases from J; bases unmatched to any gene: 12.

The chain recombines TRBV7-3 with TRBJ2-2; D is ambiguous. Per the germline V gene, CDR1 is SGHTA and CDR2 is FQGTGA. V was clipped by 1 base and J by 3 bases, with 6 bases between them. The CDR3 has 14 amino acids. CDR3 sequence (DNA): TGTGCCAGCAGCTTAAGGCCAGACACCGGGGAGCTGTTTTTT. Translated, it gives CASSLRPDTGELFF.

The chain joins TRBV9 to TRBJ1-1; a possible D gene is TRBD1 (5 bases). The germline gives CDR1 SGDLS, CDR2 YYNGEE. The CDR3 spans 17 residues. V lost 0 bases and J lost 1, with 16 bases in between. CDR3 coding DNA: TGTGCCAGCAGCGTAGGTATGACCGGCAGGGCGAACACTGAAGCTTTCTTT. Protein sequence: CASSVGMTGRANTEAFF.

The CDR3 nucleotides are TGTGCCAGCAGTATAAAGACAGGGGAGGAAGCTTTCTTT. Translating gives CASSIKTGEEAFF. The J gene is TRBJ1-1, the V gene TRBV25-1, with 8 bases lining up with TRBD1. The CDR3 runs 13 residues. Looked up from germline, CDR1 is MGHDK and CDR2 is SYGVNS. V lost 5 bases, J lost 8 bases, and 7 bases stayed unmatched.

CDR3: CASSLATGVNYNSPLHF. The DNA of the CDR3 is TGTGCCAGCAGCTTGGCCACGGGAGTAAACTATAATTCACCCCTCCACTTT. This rearrangement joins TRBV5-6 to TRBJ1-6; D is unresolved. Germline CDR1 reads SGHDT; CDR2 reads YYEEEE. V was shortened by 0 bases and J by 3 bases, with 13 bases between the two germline ends. CDR3 length: 17 residues.

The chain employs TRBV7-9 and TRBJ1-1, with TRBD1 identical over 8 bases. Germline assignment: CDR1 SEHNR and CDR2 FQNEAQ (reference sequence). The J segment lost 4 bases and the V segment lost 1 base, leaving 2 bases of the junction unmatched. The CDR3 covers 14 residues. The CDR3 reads CASSLGRGLTEAFF. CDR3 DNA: TGTGCCAGCAGCTTAGGCAGGGGGCTCACTGAAGCTTTCTTT. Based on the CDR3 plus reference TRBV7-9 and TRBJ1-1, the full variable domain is DTGVSQNPRHKITKRGQNVTFRCDPISEHNRLYWYRQTLGQGPEFLTYFQNEAQLEKSRLLSDRFSAERPKGSFSTLEIQRTEQGDSAMYLCASSLGRGLTEAFFGQGTRLTVV.

The CDR3 DNA is TGTGCCAGCAGCCGCTCACGGGTAAAGGATTCACCCCTCCACTTT. Translating it yields CASSRSRVKDSPLHF. V is TRBV27 and J is TRBJ1-6; D not certain. The CDR3 is 15 residues long. Between the trimmed V and J ends, which lost 6 bases and 8 bases, there was a span of 17 bases. The germline V gene encodes CDR1 MNHEY and CDR2 SMNVEV (reference sequence).

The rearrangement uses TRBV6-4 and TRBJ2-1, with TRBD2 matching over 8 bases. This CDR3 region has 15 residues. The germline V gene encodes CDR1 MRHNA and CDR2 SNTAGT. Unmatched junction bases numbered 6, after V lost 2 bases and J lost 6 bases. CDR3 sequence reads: CASSDERGGFNEQFF. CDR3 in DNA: TGTGCCAGCAGTGACGAACGGGGGGGCTTCAATGAGCAGTTCTTC.

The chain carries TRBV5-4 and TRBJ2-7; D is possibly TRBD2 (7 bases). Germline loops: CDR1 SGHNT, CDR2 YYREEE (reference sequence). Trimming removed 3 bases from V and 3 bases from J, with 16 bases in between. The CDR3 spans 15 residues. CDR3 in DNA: TGTGCCAGCAGCTCTACAGGGACTACTTACTACGAGCAGTACTTC. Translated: CASSSTGTTYYEQYF.

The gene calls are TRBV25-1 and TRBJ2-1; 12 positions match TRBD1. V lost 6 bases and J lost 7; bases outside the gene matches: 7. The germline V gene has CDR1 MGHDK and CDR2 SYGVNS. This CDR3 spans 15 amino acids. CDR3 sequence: CASSPGTGGQNEQFF. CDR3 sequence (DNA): TGTGCCAGCAGCCCCGGGACAGGGGGCCAGAATGAGCAGTTCTTC.

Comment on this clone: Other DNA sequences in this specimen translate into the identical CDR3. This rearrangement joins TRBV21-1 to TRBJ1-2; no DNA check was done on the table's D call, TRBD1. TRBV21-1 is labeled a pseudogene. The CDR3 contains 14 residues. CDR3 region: CASSRGTGEHGYTF. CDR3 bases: TGTGCCAGCAGCCGAGGGACAGGGGAACATGGCTACACCTTC.

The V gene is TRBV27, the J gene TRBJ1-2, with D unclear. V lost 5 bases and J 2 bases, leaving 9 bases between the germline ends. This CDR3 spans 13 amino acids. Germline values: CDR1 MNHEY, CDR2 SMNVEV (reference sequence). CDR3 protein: CASSPTGNYGYTF. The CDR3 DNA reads TGTGCCAGCAGTCCGACGGGAAACTATGGCTACACCTTC.

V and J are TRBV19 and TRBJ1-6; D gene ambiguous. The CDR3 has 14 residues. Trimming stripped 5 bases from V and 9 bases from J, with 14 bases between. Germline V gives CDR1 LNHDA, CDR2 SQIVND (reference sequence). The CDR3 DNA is TGTGCCAGTAGTGGGGAGGCGCGGGCTTCACCCCTCCACTTT. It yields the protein CASSGEARASPLHF.

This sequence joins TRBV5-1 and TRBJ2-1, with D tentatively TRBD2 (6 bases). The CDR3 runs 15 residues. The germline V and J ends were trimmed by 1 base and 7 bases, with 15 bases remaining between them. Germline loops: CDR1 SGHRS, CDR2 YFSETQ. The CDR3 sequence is CASSLLGSAGNEQFF. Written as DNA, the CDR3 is TGCGCCAGCAGCTTGCTAGGGAGTGCGGGGAATGAGCAGTTCTTC.